This TCR beta chain appears in the sequencing data of a study of early T cells in non-severe SARS-CoV-2 infection. About the study: Sequencing of unsorted whole blood was done on bulk RNA, leaving chains unpaired.

cDNA molecules, individually, were tagged with unique molecular identifiers. Using its own MiXCR run on the 5' RACE reads, TCRdb lists one record per CDR3 protein. The sample has roughly 52,000 distinct CDR3 sequences; 5% to 7.5% are singletons. This clonotype came up many times. What it recognizes is unknown. The CDR3 has 15 amino acids. Germline V gives CDR1 KGHSH, CDR2 LQKENI. V lost 3 bases, J lost 9 bases, and 18 bases lay in between. Whole-study findings and limits: The matching step, a VDJdb search, favored anti-spike CD8 responses and missed private and CD4 specificities.

The chain has TRBV18 and TRBJ2-1; possible D gene TRBD2, 6 bases. The clonotype comes from an adult who was a healthcare worker with PCR-confirmed SARS-CoV-2 infection or an uninfected control (not recorded which). This specimen consisted of whole blood, obtained at baseline. The CDR3 protein is CASSPTGEILREQFF. CDR3 bases: TGTGCCAGCTCACCGACGGGAGAGATTCTTCGTGAGCAGTTCTTC.